Listed below are T cell receptor beta chains from one sample, sequenced in a study of CD8 T cells in Susac syndrome. TCRdb reprocessed the immunoSEQ multiplex PCR reads via MiXCR and lists one record per CDR3 protein. The table includes over 350,000 distinct CDR3 sequences, 85% to 90% detected once. Sequenced: CD8+ T cells from PBMCs. The receptors come from a human donor with multiple sclerosis. The CDR3 runs from the conserved cysteine through the conserved F or W.

>TRBV19
CASSPPVREYAGELFF
>TRBV4-1
CASSQPGWEQYF
>TRBV5-1
CASSSLGLAGSDNEQFF
>TRBV5-4
CASRHGAASTDTQYF
>TRBV27
CASSPSLWGPYEQYF
>TRBV7-8
CASSLAYGETYEQYF
>TRBV19
CASSIVRTDTQYF
>TRBV12-5
CASVLGREGFYEQYF
>TRBV6-6
CASSPDLRGVEETQYF
>TRBV15
CATSSGLAEHTDTQYF
>TRBV15
CATSAGLTSTDTQYF
>TRBV6-1
CASSGWGRKNTEAFF
>TRBV25-1
CASSEYKTSGREDNEQFF
>TRBV28
CASSFVTGGTGELFF
>TRBV4-1
CASSQALGMNTEAFF
>TRBV29-1
CSVFQTNYGYTF
>TRBV19
CASSILTGEAFF
>TRBV27
CASSLSKANYGYTF
>TRBV14
CASSLGLVPDTQYF
>TRBV11-2
CASSFGTGGTDTQYF
>TRBV23-1
CASSQLSRDRFEQYF
>TRBV5-4
CASSLASGVAAEAFF
>TRBV6-5
CASSLLGGGGDEQFF
>TRBV4-1
CASSQAQGHQPQHF
>TRBV9
CASSATDTESGELFF
>TRBV9
CASSGVSDEQYF
>TRBV7-9
CASSQAAGFLYF
>TRBV5-6
CASSLPGNYGYTF
>TRBV2
CASSTPGQETQYF
>TRBV7-8
CASSPNRGATEAFF
>TRBV9
CASSVASGRASNEQFF
>TRBV12-3/TRBV12-4
CASSFRQGFNYEQYF
>TRBV9
CASSQLWTARLSGNTIYF
>TRBV27
CASSSFGGGNQPQHF
>TRBV27
CASSLGASVSYEQYF
>TRBV24-1
CATSDGTGNTIYF
>TRBV24-1
CATSANSPSQGGSYNEQFF
>TRBV29-1
CSVEVLQGAGEQYF
>TRBV2
CASRRGQGLTDTQYF
>TRBV30
CAWREGWTEAFF
>TRBV7-6
CASSLWPQGDEQFF
>TRBV6-5
CASSYRGGYGYTF
>TRBV20-1
CSARDVGTGGFGANVLTF
>TRBV5-5
CASSLGTGPSQPQHF
>TRBV27
CASSPWDSSQPQHF
>TRBV30
CAWSPVGTAYEQYF
>TRBV7-9
CASRPGQGSSYNEQFF
>TRBV5-6
CASSLMGGGENIQYF
>TRBV20-1
CSASLGAPSRFF
>TRBV30
CAWSPGAHYEQYF
>TRBV7-8
CASTPRAGGPYNEQFF
>TRBV6-4
CASSDGPGAEQYF
>TRBV6-1
CASGTDIYNEQFF
>TRBV9
CASSGEAGTYGYTF
>TRBV4-2
CASSQNRHTGELFF